A single sample gave rise to the 8 T cell receptor beta chains below, sequenced in a study of T cell changes during pregnancy in multiple sclerosis. Assay: immunoSEQ multiplex PCR; the TCRdb copy retains only in-frame clones and omits some. The sample has about 97,000 clones; more than 90% are singletons. The sample in question was peripheral blood, obtained in the second trimester of pregnancy. The receptor set was obtained from a female donor with multiple sclerosis, enrolled in a pregnancy study.

The chain has TRBV29-1 and TRBJ2-6; the D is unclear. Trimming cost V 4 bases and J 1 base, with 8 bases left between them. Looked up from germline, CDR1 is SQVTM and CDR2 is ANQGSEA. The CDR3 is made up of 14 amino acids. In DNA, the CDR3 is TGCAGCGTTGTTACTGATTCTGGGGCCAACGTCCTGACTTTC. Translated: CSVVTDSGANVLTF.

The chain has TRBV11-2 and TRBJ2-7; the D is unclear. V shed 1 base and J shed 6 bases, with 7 bases lying between them. The CDR3 runs 12 residues. Looked up from germline, CDR1 is SGHAT and CDR2 is FQNNGV. CDR3 in amino acids: CASSLAGPEQYF. DNA for the CDR3: TGTGCCAGCAGCTTAGCAGGTCCCGAGCAGTACTTC.

The gene calls are TRBV6-1 and TRBJ1-4; tentatively, D is TRBD1 (6 bases). The CDR3 runs 14 residues. CDR1 is MNHNS, CDR2 SASEGT, per germline. V was shortened by 4 bases and J by 3 bases, with 9 bases between the two germline ends. CDR3 sequence (DNA): TGTGCCAGCAGTGGCAGGGGCTCTAATGAAAAACTGTTTTTT. Translated, it gives CASSGRGSNEKLFF.

The chain joins TRBV5-4 to TRBJ2-2, with a possible D match to TRBD2 (6 bases). CDR1 and CDR2 from the germline V gene are SGHNT and YYREEE (reference sequence). The germline V and J ends were trimmed by 0 bases and 6 bases, with 12 bases remaining between them. The CDR3 covers 15 residues. This CDR3 is CASSLGTLAPGELFF. CDR3 nucleotide sequence: TGTGCCAGCAGCTTGGGGACCCTAGCGCCCGGGGAGCTGTTTTTT.

This clone is a singleton in its sample. This chain connects TRBV27 to TRBJ2-5; TRBD2 aligns across 8 bases. Per germline, CDR1 MNHEY and CDR2 SMNVEV (reference sequence). J lost 5 bases, V lost 4 bases, and 0 bases had no gene match. The CDR3 covers 12 residues. As DNA, the CDR3 is TGTGCCAGCAGTTCTAGCGGGGAGACCCAGTACTTC. Translated, it gives CASSSSGETQYF.

The rearrangement links TRBV6-5 to TRBJ1-1; TRBD1 might be the D (6 bases). CDR1 and CDR2 from the germline V gene are MNHEY and SVGAGI. The CDR3 runs to 13 residues. The V gene lost 6 bases and the J gene lost 6 bases, with 14 bases spanning the gap. The CDR3 DNA reads as TGTGCCAGCAGCGACGCAGGGGCTTCTGAAGCTTTCTTT. This encodes CASSDAGASEAFF.

The V gene is TRBV27, the J gene TRBJ2-1; 8 nucleotides align to TRBD2. Germline CDR1 is MNHEY and CDR2 is SMNVEV (reference sequence). The CDR3 has 16 amino acids. Trimming cost V 4 bases and J 4 bases; bases outside gene matches: 9. The CDR3 here is CASSYGGSGVYNEQFF. DNA of the CDR3: TGTGCCAGCAGTTATGGGGGTAGCGGGGTTTACAATGAGCAGTTCTTC.

This clone showed up just once. The chain has TRBV11-2 and TRBJ1-5, with 8 bases identical to TRBD1. CDR3 length equals 15 residues. Germline trimming cut 0 bases from V and 6 bases from J; bases unmatched to any gene: 4. The germline gives CDR1 SGHAT, CDR2 FQNNGV. The CDR3 DNA reads TGTGCCAGCAGCTTAGAGGCAGGGGGCGGTCAGCCCCAGCATTTT. Its protein is CASSLEAGGGQPQHF.